The clone carrying this T cell receptor (beta chain) was seen more than once but under ten times. V gave up 7 bases and J gave up 6 bases, with 12 bases separating them. CDR3 size: 12 residues. Germline-derived CDR1 and CDR2 are SEHNR and FQNEAQ (reference sequence). Unique molecular identifiers were used to barcode this TCRbeta library. TCRdb called the PCR reads again in MiXCR, with one record for every CDR3 protein. The sample has approximately 590,000 distinct CDR3 sequences, 10% seen once. This sample stems from a study of T-cell reconstitution after alpha-beta-depleted transplantation in children.

The input for sequencing was PBMCs from the stem cell graft donor, taken from the stem cell graft. The origin of this receptor is a human donor who donated a stem cell graft to a child with acute myeloid leukemia. The rearrangement uses TRBV7-9 and TRBJ1-2; D remains unclear. The CDR3 sequence: CASNPLWDGYTF. CDR3 in DNA: TGTGCCAGCAATCCCTTGTGGGATGGCTACACCTTC.